These 17 T cell receptor beta chains were all obtained from the same sample, sequenced in a study of blood T cell repertoires in COVID-19. Measured with immunoSEQ multiplex PCR; TCRdb has only the in-frame clones, and not every one. Of some 68,000 clones in the sample, 90% to 95% were seen once. The sample consisted of peripheral blood. These receptors came from a man aged 40-50 years with COVID-19, enrolled during active disease.

This clone was counted once. The rearrangement joins TRBV5-4 to TRBJ2-3; perhaps TRBD1 as D (7 bases). Trimming cost V 3 bases and J 4 bases, with 18 bases left between them. Germline CDR1 SGHNT, CDR2 YYREEE (reference sequence). CDR3 size: 16 residues. The CDR3 here is CASSSGGGRLSDTQYF. CDR3 sequence (DNA): TGTGCCAGCAGCTCCGGAGGGGGCAGGTTGTCAGATACGCAGTATTTT.

The chain carries TRBV5-1 and TRBJ2-1; weak D call: TRBD2 (6 bases). CDR1 and CDR2 from the germline V gene are SGHRS and YFSETQ. V shed 1 base and J shed 5 bases, with 16 bases lying between them. This CDR3 is built from 16 residues. The CDR3 DNA follows: TGCGCCAGCAGCTTGACGCCGGGGAGGTTCAACAATGAGCAGTTCTTC. Translating gives CASSLTPGRFNNEQFF. The full variable domain, rest sourced from reference TRBV5-1 and TRBJ2-1, is KAGVTQTPRYLIKTRGQQVTLSCSPISGHRSVSWYQQTPGQGLQFLFEYFSETQRNKGNFPGRFSGRQFSNSRSEMNVSTLELGDSALYLCASSLTPGRFNNEQFFGPGTRLTVL.

CDR3 DNA: TGCAGTGCTAGTCGACTAGCGGGGGGGCATAAAGATACGCAGTATTTT. Protein product: CSASRLAGGHKDTQYF. The rearrangement links TRBV20-1 to TRBJ2-3; 14 nucleotides align to TRBD2. The junction had 7 bases not matched to a gene; V was cut back by 3 bases and J by 5 bases. Per germline, CDR1 DFQATT and CDR2 SNEGSKA (reference sequence). The CDR3 totals 16 residues.

A few counts support this clone. This chain links TRBV20-1 with TRBJ2-7, with a tentative D call TRBD1 (6 bases). Trimming pared 3 bases from V and 6 bases from J, leaving 18 bases between. The CDR3 is 14 residues long. The V gene's germline CDR1 is DFQATT and CDR2 SNEGSKA (reference sequence). This CDR3 reads CSASPGQTLGEQYF. The CDR3 bases are TGCAGTGCTAGTCCCGGACAGACATTGGGCGAGCAGTACTTC.

CDR3 sequence (DNA): TGCGCCAGCAGCCTACGGACAGTTGTAGTGAGCAATCAGCCCCAGCATTTT. Its protein is CASSLRTVVVSNQPQHF. The gene calls are TRBV5-1 and TRBJ1-5; tentative D call: TRBD1 (6 bases). The ends were cut back, 4 bases at V and 1 base at J, with 18 bases in the middle. The CDR3 length is 17 residues. From germline, CDR1 is SGHRS and CDR2 YFSETQ.

This chain links TRBV5-1 with TRBJ2-7, with TRBD1 matching over 10 bases. The CDR3 runs to 16 residues. The germline gives CDR1 SGHRS, CDR2 YFSETQ. V shed 4 bases and J 4 bases; nucleotides not matched to a gene: 11. CDR3 DNA sequence: TGCGCCAGCAGCCCTCGACAGGGGGCAAAAGTGTACGAGCAGTACTTC. It is translated as CASSPRQGAKVYEQYF.

The chain carries TRBV6-5 and TRBJ1-1; TRBD1 matches at 9 bases. The CDR3 has 13 amino acids. Germline loops: CDR1 MNHEY, CDR2 SVGAGI. Unmatched junction bases numbered 6, after V lost 7 bases and J lost 6 bases. In DNA, the CDR3 is TGTGCCAGCAAACAGGGGGCTCTGTCTGAAGCTTTCTTT. Protein product: CASKQGALSEAFF.

The rearrangement joins TRBV3-1 (or the pseudogene TRBV3-2) to TRBJ2-5, with 12 bases fitting TRBD2. CDR1 is LGHDT and CDR2 is YNNKEL in the germline V gene (reference sequence). J gave up 4 bases and V 5 bases, and 14 bases lay outside the gene matches. The CDR3 extends over 18 amino acids. In DNA, the CDR3 is TGTGCCAGCAGCTCTATTCTAGCGGGGGGGACCTCCGGAGAGACCCAGTACTTC. This translates into CASSSILAGGTSGETQYF.

This chain uses TRBV11-1 with TRBJ1-1, with a tentative D call TRBD1 (5 bases). The CDR3 totals 13 residues. V gave up 5 bases and J gave up 3 bases, with 10 bases separating them. Germline lookup yields CDR1 SGHAT and CDR2 FQDESV (reference sequence). CDR3 DNA: TGTGCCAGCAGCCTGCAGGGTGACACTGAAGCTTTCTTT. Amino acids: CASSLQGDTEAFF.

The chain's CDR3 is CASSPGLAGSYNEQFF. Here the CDR3 DNA reads TGTGCCAGCAGCCCGGGACTAGCGGGATCGTACAATGAGCAGTTCTTC. This rearrangement joins TRBV11-1 to TRBJ2-1; TRBD2 aligns across 13 bases. The CDR3 runs to 16 residues. Germline V gene data show CDR1 as SGHAT and CDR2 as FQDESV (reference sequence). Trimming removed 5 bases from V and 4 bases from J; junction bases left unmatched: 5. Looking up the rest from reference TRBV11-1 and TRBJ2-1 gives the full variable domain: EAEVAQSPRYKITEKSQAVAFWCDPISGHATLYWYRQILGQGPELLVQFQDESVVDDSQLPKDRFSAERLKGVDSTLKIQPAELGDSAMYLCASSPGLAGSYNEQFFGPGTRLTVL.

The chain carries TRBV27 and TRBJ2-2, with 8 bases matching TRBD1. Germline CDR1 reads MNHEY; CDR2 reads SMNVEV (reference sequence). The CDR3 contains 15 residues. J was trimmed by 7 bases and V by 5 bases; bases with no gene match: 9. Here the CDR3 DNA reads TGTGCCAGCAGTATCGGACAGGGCAGGGGCGGGGAGCTGTTTTTT. Protein: CASSIGQGRGGELFF.

This chain uses TRBV7-2 with TRBJ2-3; TRBD2 aligns across 9 bases. The germline gives CDR1 SGHTA, CDR2 FQGNSA. The CDR3 totals 15 residues. The J segment lost 3 bases and the V segment lost 7 bases, leaving 8 bases of the junction unmatched. The CDR3 protein is CASTLRGGGTDTQYF. The CDR3 DNA reads as TGTGCCAGCACCCTGCGGGGGGGCGGGACAGATACGCAGTATTTT.

Regarding this clone: At the DNA level, this CDR3 is encoded by other sequences in the same sample as well. This sequence joins TRBV27 and TRBJ2-7, with TRBD1 matching 8 bases. The CDR3 totals 15 residues. Germline V gene sequence: CDR1 MNHEY, CDR2 SMNVEV (reference sequence). V lost 2 bases, J lost 1 base, and 4 bases stayed unmatched. The CDR3 here is CASSLGQGRSYEQYF. CDR3 bases: TGTGCCAGCAGTTTAGGACAGGGCCGATCCTACGAGCAGTACTTC.

The CDR3 sequence is CASKARSGAYEQYF. The DNA of the CDR3 is TGTGCCAGCAAGGCAAGATCGGGTGCCTACGAGCAGTACTTC. J is TRBJ2-7 and V is TRBV27; D ambiguous. Trimming removed 7 bases from V and 2 bases from J, with 15 bases in between. Germline V gene sequence: CDR1 MNHEY, CDR2 SMNVEV (reference sequence). This CDR3 is 14 amino acids long.

The CDR3 bases are TGCGCCAGCAGCTTGGGTGCCTGGGGGGACAACACCGGGGAGCTGTTTTTT. Its translation is CASSLGAWGDNTGELFF. The chain couples TRBV5-1 to TRBJ2-2; TRBD2 might be the D (6 bases). Germline CDR1 and CDR2: SGHRS and YFSETQ. V was cut by 0 bases and J by 2 bases, with 14 bases left in between. This CDR3 region has 17 residues.

This chain connects TRBV19 to TRBJ1-1; the match to TRBD1 covers 9 bases. There are 13 residues in the CDR3. The germline V gene encodes CDR1 LNHDA and CDR2 SQIVND (reference sequence). The ends lost 8 bases at V and 5 bases at J; junction bases unmatched: 6. The DNA for the CDR3 is TGTGCCAGTTGGGACAGGGAACCAACTGAAGCTTTCTTT. The encoded protein is CASWDREPTEAFF.

The CDR3 spells CASSPISGAINQPQHF. As DNA, the CDR3 is TGTGCCAGCTCACCTATATCAGGGGCCATCAATCAGCCCCAGCATTTT. The chain carries TRBV18 and TRBJ1-5; possible D gene TRBD1, 6 bases. The CDR3 consists of 16 residues. V was shortened by 3 bases and J by 3 bases, with 15 bases between the two germline ends. Germline CDR1 KGHSH, CDR2 LQKENI.